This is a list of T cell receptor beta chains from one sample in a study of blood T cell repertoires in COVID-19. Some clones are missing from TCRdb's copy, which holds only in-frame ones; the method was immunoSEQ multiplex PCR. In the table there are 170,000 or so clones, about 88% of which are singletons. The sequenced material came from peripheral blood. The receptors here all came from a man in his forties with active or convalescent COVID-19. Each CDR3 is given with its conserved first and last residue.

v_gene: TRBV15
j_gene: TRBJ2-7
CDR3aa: CATSRVGSGAFYEQYF

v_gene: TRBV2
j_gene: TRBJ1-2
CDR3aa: CASSEARTGYGYTF

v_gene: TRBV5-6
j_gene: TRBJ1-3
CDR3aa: CASSFGISGNTIYF

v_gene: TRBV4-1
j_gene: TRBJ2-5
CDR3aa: CASSQGGLETQYF

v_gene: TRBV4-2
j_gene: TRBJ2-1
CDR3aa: CASSQQTGGTYNEQFF

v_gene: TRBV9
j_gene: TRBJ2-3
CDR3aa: CASSYAGGQSTDTQYF

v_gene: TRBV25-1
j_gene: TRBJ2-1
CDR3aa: CASSELRGTINEQFF

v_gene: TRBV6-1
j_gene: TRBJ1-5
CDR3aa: CASSDTPNPAQHF

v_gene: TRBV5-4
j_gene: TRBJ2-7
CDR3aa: CAVRDPRGHSYEQYF

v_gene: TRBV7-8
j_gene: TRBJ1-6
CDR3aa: CASSLPAGTYNSPLHF

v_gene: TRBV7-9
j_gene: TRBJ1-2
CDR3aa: CASSPGEYGYTF

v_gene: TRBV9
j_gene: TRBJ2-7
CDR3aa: CASSVGWDRVGEQYF

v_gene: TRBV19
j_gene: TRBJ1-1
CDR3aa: CASSPTRGQNEAFF

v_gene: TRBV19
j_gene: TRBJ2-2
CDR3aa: CASSNQGARDTGELFF

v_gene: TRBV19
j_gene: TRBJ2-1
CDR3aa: CASKRDRGYNEQFF

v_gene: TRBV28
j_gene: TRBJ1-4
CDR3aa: CASSLYQGATNEKLFF

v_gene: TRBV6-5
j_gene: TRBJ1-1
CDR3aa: CASGGRTMNTEAFF

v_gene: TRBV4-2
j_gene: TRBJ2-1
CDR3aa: CASSQDPSGTYNEQFF

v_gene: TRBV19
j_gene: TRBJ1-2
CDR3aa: CASSIGPPRGYTF

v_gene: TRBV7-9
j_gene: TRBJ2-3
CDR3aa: CASSRPTGNIDTQYF

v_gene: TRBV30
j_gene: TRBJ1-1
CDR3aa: CAWRDRQGASTEAFF

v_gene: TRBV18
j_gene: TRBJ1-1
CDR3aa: CASSPTRDTEAFF

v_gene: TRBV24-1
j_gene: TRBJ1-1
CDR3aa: CATSERDRVKIGAEAFF

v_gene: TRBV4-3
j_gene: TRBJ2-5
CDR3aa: CASSQDPWAETQYF

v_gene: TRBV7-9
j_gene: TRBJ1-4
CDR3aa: CASSKGTSNEKLFF

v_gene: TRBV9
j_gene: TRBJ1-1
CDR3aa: CASSVLSGTEAFF

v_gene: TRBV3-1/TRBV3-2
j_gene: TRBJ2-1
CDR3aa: CASSQVDGLLNEQFF

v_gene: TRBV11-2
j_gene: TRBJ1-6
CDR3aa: CASSLVDSNSPLHF